This TCR beta chain is drawn from a study of T-cell reconstitution after alpha-beta-depleted transplantation in children. The CDR3 extends over 15 amino acids. V lost 5 bases and J lost 4; bases outside the gene matches: 5. Per germline, CDR1 LNHNV and CDR2 YYDKDF (reference sequence). Construction of the TCRbeta library involved unique molecular identifiers. TCRdb reprocessed the PCR reads with MiXCR, giving one entry per CDR3 protein. Among some 310,000 distinct CDR3 sequences listed, more than 20% were seen once. The receptor's source is a male patient under 18 who had a stem cell transplant for acute lymphoblastic leukemia, so the T cells may come from the graft donor. V gene TRBV15 combines with J gene TRBJ2-1, with 10 bases that match TRBD1. The specimen comprised PBMCs, mostly from graft donor cells, sampled 180 days after TCRalphabeta/CD19-depleted stem cell transplant. This CDR3 is CATSVGTGVYNEQFF. For the CDR3, the DNA is TGTGCCACCAGCGTGGGGACAGGGGTTTACAATGAGCAGTTCTTC. Full variable domain (missing parts from reference TRBV15 and TRBJ2-1): DAMVIQNPRYQVTQFGKPVTLSCSQTLNHNVMYWYQQKSSQAPKLLFHYYDKDFNNEADTPDNFQSRRPNTSFCFLDIRSPGLGDTAMYLCATSVGTGVYNEQFFGPGTRLTVL.